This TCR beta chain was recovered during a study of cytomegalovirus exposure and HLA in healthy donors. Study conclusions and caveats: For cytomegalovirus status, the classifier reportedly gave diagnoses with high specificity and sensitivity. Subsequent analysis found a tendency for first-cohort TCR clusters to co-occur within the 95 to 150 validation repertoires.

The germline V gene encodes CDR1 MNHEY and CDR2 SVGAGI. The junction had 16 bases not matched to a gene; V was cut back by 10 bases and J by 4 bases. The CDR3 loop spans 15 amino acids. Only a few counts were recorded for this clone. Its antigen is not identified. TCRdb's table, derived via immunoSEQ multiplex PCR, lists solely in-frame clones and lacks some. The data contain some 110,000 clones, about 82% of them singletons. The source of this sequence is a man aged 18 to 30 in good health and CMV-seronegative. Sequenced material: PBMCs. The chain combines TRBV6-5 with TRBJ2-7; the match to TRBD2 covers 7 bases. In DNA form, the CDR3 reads TGTGCCACGAACCGTGGGGGGAGGGTCGGGTACGAGCAGTACTTC. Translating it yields CATNRGGRVGYEQYF.